The 14 T cell receptor beta chains reported below all come from one sample, sequenced in a study of monozygotic twins with inflammatory bowel disease. TCRdb re-called the 5' RACE reads and gives one entry per CDR3 protein, without DNA. In all, the sample yields around 99,000 distinct CDR3 sequences. The sequencing input was blood. These receptors were collected from a human donor with ulcerative colitis or Crohn's disease, or a healthy co-twin of an affected twin (not recorded which).

The V and J genes are TRBV4-3 and TRBJ1-6; TCRdb calls TRBD1, which cannot be checked without DNA. CDR3 length: 17 amino acids. The germline V gene encodes CDR1 LGHNA and CDR2 YSLEER. The CDR3 spells CASSQTWTGTANSPLHF.

This sequence joins TRBV7-2 and TRBJ2-5; TCRdb selects TRBD2, and the lack of DNA leaves this call unchecked. Germline CDR1 is SGHTA and CDR2 is FQGNSA. The CDR3 loop spans 15 amino acids. The CDR3 loop is CASSLPSGGTETQYF.

CDR3 in amino acids: CASSSGIPISFNEKLFF. V usage is TRBV12-3 or TRBV12-4 and J usage is TRBJ1-4; TCRdb lists TRBD1, though no DNA is available to test this call. The CDR3 has 17 amino acids.

The genes are TRBV29-1 and TRBJ2-7. Looked up from germline, CDR1 is SQVTM and CDR2 is ANQGSEA. This CDR3 is 13 amino acids long. The CDR3 protein is CSVGSTWIYEQYF.

The chain joins TRBV10-3 to TRBJ2-1; the TCRdb call, TRBD1, lacks DNA for checking. Per germline, CDR1 ENHRY and CDR2 SYGVKD. The CDR3 sequence is 15 residues long. The CDR3 loop is CAISRRGDTYNEQFF.

J is TRBJ2-4 and V is TRBV11-1. Germline CDR1 SGHAT, CDR2 FQDESV (reference sequence). CDR3 length: 18 amino acids. CDR3 loop: CASSLVAIRRVSKNIQYF.

This chain connects TRBV20-1 to TRBJ2-1; the TCRdb D gene call, TRBD1, has no DNA to confirm it. The CDR3 is 12 amino acids. CDR1 is DFQATT, CDR2 SNEGSKA, per germline (reference sequence). The CDR3 spells CSARDRDREQFF.

V gene TRBV5-1 combines with J gene TRBJ2-2; TCRdb outputs TRBD1, but without DNA this stays unchecked. CDR3 length equals 14 residues. The germline V gene has CDR1 SGHRS and CDR2 YFSETQ. The CDR3 reads CASSAGDNTGELFF.

V usage is TRBV2 and J usage is TRBJ2-2; absent DNA, TCRdb's TRBD1 call cannot be checked. The germline gives CDR1 SNHLY, CDR2 FYNNEI. The CDR3 contains 16 residues. The CDR3 region is CASSEEDRGNTGELFF.

V and J are TRBV6-5 and TRBJ1-1. The germline gives CDR1 MNHEY, CDR2 SVGAGI. The CDR3 is 13 amino acids. CDR3 residues: CASSFLPVSEAFF.

The chain combines TRBV5-1 with TRBJ2-5; as DNA is missing, the TRBD1 call by TCRdb cannot be tested. The V gene's germline CDR1 is SGHRS and CDR2 YFSETQ. The CDR3 extends over 14 amino acids. The CDR3 sequence is CASSLRAGEETQYF.

The chain combines TRBV4-1 with TRBJ2-3; TCRdb reports TRBD2, a call that lacks DNA to check it against. Per germline, CDR1 MGHRA and CDR2 YSYEKL. The CDR3 loop spans 17 amino acids. This CDR3 reads CASSQDQGGRSTDTQYF.

The CDR3 loop reads CASSLAGVYTGELFF. This chain joins TRBV7-3 and TRBJ2-2. The germline V gene has CDR1 SGHTA and CDR2 FQGTGA. The CDR3 contains 15 residues.

V gene TRBV15 combines with J gene TRBJ2-5; the TCRdb D gene call, TRBD2, has no DNA to confirm it. Germline V gene sequence: CDR1 LNHNV, CDR2 YYDKDF (reference sequence). The CDR3 runs to 16 residues. The CDR3 here is CATSSRHRLAGEAQYF.